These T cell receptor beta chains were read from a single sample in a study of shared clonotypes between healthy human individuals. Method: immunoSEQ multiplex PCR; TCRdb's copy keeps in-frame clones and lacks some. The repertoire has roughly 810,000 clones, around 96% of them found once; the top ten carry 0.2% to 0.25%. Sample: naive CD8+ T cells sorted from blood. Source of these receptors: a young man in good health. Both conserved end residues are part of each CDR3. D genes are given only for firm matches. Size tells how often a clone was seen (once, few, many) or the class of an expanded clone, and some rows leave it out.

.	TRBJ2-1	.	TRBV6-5	TGTGCCAGCAGTTACTCATACAATGGTAATCACAATGAGCAGTTCTTC	CASSYSYNGNHNEQFF
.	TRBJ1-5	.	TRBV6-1	TGTGCCAGCAGTGAAGCGCTGTTGGACAGCAATCAGCCCCAGCATTTT	CASSEALLDSNQPQHF
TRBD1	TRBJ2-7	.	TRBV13	TGTGCCAGCAGCCCCGACGGGACAGGGAACGAGCAGTACTTC	CASSPDGTGNEQYF
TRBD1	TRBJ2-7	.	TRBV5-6	TGTGCCACTCGACAGGGTTCATCCTACGAGCAGTACTTC	CATRQGSSYEQYF
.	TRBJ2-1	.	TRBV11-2	TGTGCCAGCAGCTTAGAGGTGCTAATAGGCAATGAGCAGTTCTTC	CASSLEVLIGNEQFF
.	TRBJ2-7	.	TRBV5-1	TGCGCCAGCAGCGCAACAGCCTCGAACACCTACGAGCAGTACTTC	CASSATASNTYEQYF
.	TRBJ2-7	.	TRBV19	TGTGCCAGTAGTCCCTCCTACGGCTACGAGCAGTACTTC	CASSPSYGYEQYF
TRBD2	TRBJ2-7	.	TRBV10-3	TGTGCCATCACGGCGGGAGACGAGCAGTACTTC	CAITAGDEQYF
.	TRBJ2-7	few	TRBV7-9	TGTGCCAGCAGCGATACCTTAGCCCCAGGGTTGGCCGAGCAGTACTTC	CASSDTLAPGLAEQYF
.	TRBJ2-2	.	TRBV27	TGTGCCAGCACGGCGCTTTACACCGGGGAGCTGTTTTTT	CASTALYTGELFF
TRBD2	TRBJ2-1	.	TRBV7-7	TGTGCTAGCAGCTTGACTAGCGGCCTCCCCAACAATGAGCAGTTCTTC	CASSLTSGLPNNEQFF
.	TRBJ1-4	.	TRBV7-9	TGTGCCAGCAGCCCTCCTCAAGGGGAGACAGAAAATGAAAAACTGTTTTTT	CASSPPQGETENEKLFF
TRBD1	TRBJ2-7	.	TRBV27	TGTGCCAGCAGTTCCGCCGGGACAGGGATCTACGAGCAGTACTTC	CASSSAGTGIYEQYF
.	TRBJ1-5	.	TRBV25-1	TGTGCCAGCAGTGAATATGAAGGAGGCCAGCCCCAGCATTTT	CASSEYEGGQPQHF
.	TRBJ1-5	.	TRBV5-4	TGTGCCAGCAGTTTGGGAGGGGGCAATCAGCCCCAGCATTTT	CASSLGGGNQPQHF
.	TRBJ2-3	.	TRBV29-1	TGCAGCGCCCCCCCTACCGGAGGAGGCACAGATACGCAGTATTTT	CSAPPTGGGTDTQYF
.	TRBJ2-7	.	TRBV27	TGTGCCAGCAGTTCTTGGGGGGCCGGCGAGCAGTACTTC	CASSSWGAGEQYF
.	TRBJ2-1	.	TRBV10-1	TGCGCCAGCAGTGAAGACAGCAGCTCCTACAATGAGCAGTTCTTC	CASSEDSSSYNEQFF